This T cell receptor (beta chain) was found in a study of T cell changes during pregnancy in multiple sclerosis. CDR1 is MNHNS and CDR2 is SASEGT in the germline V gene. Trimming at V came to 6 bases and at J to 16 bases, leaving 7 bases not matched to a gene. This CDR3 comprises 12 residues. Profiling relied on immunoSEQ multiplex PCR, and the TCRdb table lists in-frame clones only, not all of them. The sample holds some 44,000 clones; around nine tenths are singletons and the top ten take under 0.95%. The specimen was CD4+ T cells from peripheral blood mononuclear cells, collected after pregnancy. The chain uses TRBV6-1 and TRBJ1-6; 9 positions agree with TRBD1. The clonotype comes from a female donor with multiple sclerosis, enrolled in a pregnancy study. The CDR3 sequence: CASSPTGTGLHF. DNA for the CDR3: TGTGCCAGCAGCCCGACCGGGACAGGGCTCCACTTT.